A single TCR beta chain is shown here with its context. Per the authors' pipeline: Nucleated cell counts were estimated from reference gene primer amplification. Only in-frame clones appear in the TCRdb table, and some are missing; sequencing was by immunoSEQ multiplex PCR. That table supplies the V and J calls and clone size; D and trimming were determined from the DNA. This table has 200,000 to 300,000 clones, 88% appearing once. These data originate in a study of blood T cell repertoires in COVID-19. Study context: COVID-19 samples from acute and convalescent phases originated in the United States, Italy and Spain. Sample material is recorded as cDNA or gDNA derived from T cells, B-cell-depleted T cells, or PBMCs.

J lost 9 bases, V lost 3 bases, and 5 bases had no gene match. The CDR3 extends over 15 amino acids. CDR1 is LGHDT and CDR2 is YNNKEL in the germline V gene (reference sequence). V usage is TRBV3-1 (or the pseudogene TRBV3-2) and J usage is TRBJ1-6; 10 nucleotides match TRBD1. This TCR derives from a human donor in a cohort sampled during active COVID-19. Sequenced input: peripheral blood. The CDR3 DNA reads as TGTGCCAGCAGCCAGACCGGGACAGGGGCTTCACCCCTCCACTTT. Translating it yields CASSQTGTGASPLHF.